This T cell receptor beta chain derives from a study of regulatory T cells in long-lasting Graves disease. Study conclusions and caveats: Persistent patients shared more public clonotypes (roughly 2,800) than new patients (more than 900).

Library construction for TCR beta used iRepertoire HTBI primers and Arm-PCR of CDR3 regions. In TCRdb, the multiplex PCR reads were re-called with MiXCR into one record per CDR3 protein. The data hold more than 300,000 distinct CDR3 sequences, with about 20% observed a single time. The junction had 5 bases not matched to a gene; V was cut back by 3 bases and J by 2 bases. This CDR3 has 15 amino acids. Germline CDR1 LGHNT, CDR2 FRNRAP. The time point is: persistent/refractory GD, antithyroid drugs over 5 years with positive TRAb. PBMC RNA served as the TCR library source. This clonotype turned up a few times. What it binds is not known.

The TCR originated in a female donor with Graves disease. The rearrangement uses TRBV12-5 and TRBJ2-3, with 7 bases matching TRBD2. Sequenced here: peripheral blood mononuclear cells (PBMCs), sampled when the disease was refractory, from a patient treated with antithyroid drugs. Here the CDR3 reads CASGLSLADTDTQYF. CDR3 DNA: TGTGCTAGTGGTTTAAGTCTAGCGGACACAGATACGCAGTATTTT.